This entry describes one T cell receptor beta chain. In the original processing: A per-sample median of roughly 96,000 TCRs was observed, with a range of about 23,224 to 700,000. Each CDR3 protein gets one entry after TCRdb re-called the RACE reads with MiXCR. The V and J calls were determined by TCRdb, not by the authors. The sample carries 95,000 or so distinct CDR3 sequences, roughly 10% recorded once. The sample originates from a study of human T cells and chemical hapten exposure. Study as a whole: For the roughly 25-week duration of the study, patients were given weekly doses of diphenylcyclopropenone on the scalp. Patch tests applied 0.01% DPC to the upper back, read at 6 days.

This CDR3 is built from 14 residues. In germline, CDR1 is LGHDT, CDR2 YNNKEL (reference sequence). The V segment lost 7 bases and the J segment 1 base; nucleotides outside the gene matches: 3. Described time point: patch test 2, 6 weeks after DPC sensitization. Treatment defined: therapeutic diphenylcyclopropenone sensitization with weekly scalp DPC. The study extracted total RNA from unfractionated whole blood. V is TRBV3-1 and J is TRBJ2-2, with TRBD2 matching 7 bases. This specimen consisted of whole blood, obtained in connection with sensitization to the hapten diphenylcyclopropenone (DPC). This TCR was recovered from a middle-aged woman with alopecia areata. Some clones in this sample may be carry-over from other donors' samples. In DNA form, the CDR3 reads TGTGCCAGCATCTCTAGCGGGAACACCGGGGAGCTGTTTTTT. Protein sequence: CASISSGNTGELFF. The full variable domain, completed using reference TRBV3-1 and TRBJ2-2, is DTAVSQTPKYLVTQMGNDKSIKCEQNLGHDTMYWYKQDSKKFLKIMFSYNNKELIINETVPNRFSPKSPDKAHLNLHINSLELGDSAVYFCASISSGNTGELFFGEGSRLTVL.